The present T cell receptor beta chain was sequenced within a study of T cells expressing NK-cell markers. The overall study: The TCR beta repertoires were obtained from sorted CD3+CD56+NKG2C+, CD3+CD56+NKG2C- and CD3+CD56-NKG2C+ T cells.

Overall study results and limits: In a handful of donors, dominant clonotypes made up about 28.3-65% of CD3+CD56-NKG2C+ cells. Of CD8+ T cells, about 1.0-7.5% belonged to dominant NKG2C+ clonotypes in several donors.

TCRdb reprocessed the 5' RACE reads, keeping one entry per CDR3 protein, no DNA. This sample carries a few hundred thousand distinct CDR3 sequences, with around 3.3% going to the ten biggest clones. CDR1 is LGHNA, CDR2 YSLEER, per germline. The CDR3 consists of 15 residues. With respect to this clonotype: Its antigen is unidentified.

The chain uses TRBV4-3 and TRBJ2-5; TCRdb's assignment of TRBD2 cannot be checked, as there is no DNA. The clonotype comes from a man aged 18 to 35 in good health. Sequences were obtained from blood T cells: a sorted CD56 or NKG2C T cell subset, CD4+ or CD8+ T cells, or bulk PBMC T cells (not recorded which). CDR3 in amino acids: CASSQEWLAGETQYF.